The rows below give T cell receptor beta chains drawn from one sample of a study of vaccination effects on CD4 cells after COVID-19. These TCRs' antigens remain unknown. Profiled with immunoSEQ multiplex PCR; TCRdb holds only in-frame clones, not every one. The sample has 50,000 to 65,000 clones, approximately 80% seen once. The sequenced sample was CD4+ T cells from PBMCs cultured with HCoV-229E spike peptides, obtained before COVID-19 vaccination. The origin of the receptors is a human donor who received a COVID-19 vaccine. CDR3s include the opening cysteine and the closing phenylalanine or tryptophan. D genes are given only for firm matches. Clone size is shown for a subset of rows, as once, few, many or a class of expanded clone.

cdr3_length | j_call | v_call | d_call | clone_size | cdr3_aa | cdr3_nt
14 | TRBJ2-5 | TRBV9 | . | . | CASSPRTAEGTQYF | TGTGCCAGCAGCCCCAGGACGGCCGAGGGGACCCAGTACTTC
16 | TRBJ2-5 | TRBV5-1 | TRBD1 | . | CASSRSPGQKQETQYF | TGCGCCAGCAGCCGATCACCGGGACAGAAGCAAGAGACCCAGTACTTC
14 | TRBJ1-3 | TRBV5-1 | . | . | CASSLDSAGNTIYF | TGCGCCAGCAGCTTGGATTCAGCTGGAAACACCATATATTTT
15 | TRBJ2-3 | TRBV5-1 | . | . | CASSFRDSSTDTQYF | TGCGCCAGCAGCTTCCGGGACTCTAGCACAGATACGCAGTATTTT
12 | TRBJ2-1 | TRBV11-3 | TRBD1 | . | CASSLDRAEQFF | TGTGCCAGCAGCCTAGACAGGGCTGAGCAGTTCTTC
15 | TRBJ1-3 | TRBV7-5 | . | . | CASYWGPISGNTIYF | TGTGCCAGCTACTGGGGCCCTATCTCTGGAAACACCATATATTTT
12 | TRBJ2-1 | TRBV30 | . | . | CAWSPTPNEQFF | TGTGCCTGGAGTCCCACCCCGAATGAGCAGTTCTTC
16 | TRBJ2-2 | TRBV6-6 | . | . | CASSYSVDGNTGELFF | TGTGCCAGCAGTTACTCAGTCGACGGGAACACCGGGGAGCTGTTTTTT
15 | TRBJ2-3 | TRBV7-3 | TRBD2 | . | CASSFTRGGADTQYF | TGTGCCAGCAGCTTTACCCGGGGGGGGGCAGATACGCAGTATTTT
15 | TRBJ2-6 | TRBV6-5 | . | . | CASRAGDHGANVLTF | TGTGCCAGCAGGGCAGGGGATCATGGGGCCAACGTCCTGACTTTC
14 | TRBJ2-2 | TRBV4-1 | TRBD1 | . | CASSRTGDTGELFF | TGCGCCAGCTCCCGGACAGGGGATACCGGGGAGCTGTTTTTT
15 | TRBJ2-6 | TRBV5-1 | . | . | CASSLWGSGANVLTF | TGCGCCAGCAGCTTGTGGGGGTCTGGGGCCAACGTCCTGACTTTC
12 | TRBJ2-4 | TRBV4-1 | . | few | CASSADGNIQYF | TGCGCCAGCAGCGCGGACGGGAACATTCAGTACTTC
12 | TRBJ1-5 | TRBV18 | . | . | CASSLPSGPQHF | TGTGCCAGCTCACTCCCTTCAGGGCCCCAGCATTTT
13 | TRBJ1-1 | TRBV19 | . | . | CASLGQLNTEAFF | TGTGCCAGCCTGGGGCAGTTGAACACTGAAGCTTTCTTT
11 | TRBJ1-4 | TRBV20-1 | . | . | CSARDYEKLFF | TGCAGTGCTAGAGATTACGAAAAACTGTTTTTT
15 | TRBJ1-5 | TRBV7-9 | TRBD1 | few | CASNLGSQGDGPQHF | TGTGCCAGCAATCTAGGGTCCCAGGGGGATGGGCCCCAGCATTTT
15 | TRBJ1-2 | TRBV27 | . | . | CASSPTTTARHGYTF | TGTGCCAGCAGTCCTACGACGACGGCCAGACATGGCTACACCTTC
17 | TRBJ2-2 | TRBV13 | TRBD1 | . | CASSQRPVTGGTGELFF | TGTGCCAGCAGCCAACGGCCTGTAACAGGGGGCACCGGGGAGCTGTTTTTT
15 | TRBJ2-3 | TRBV2 | . | . | CASSEGATSTDTQYF | TGTGCCAGCAGTGAAGGGGCAACTAGCACAGATACGCAGTATTTT
17 | TRBJ2-6 | TRBV5-1 | . | few | CASSPGTASSGANVLTF | TGCGCCAGCAGCCCCGGGACTGCTAGCTCTGGGGCCAACGTCCTGACTTTC
15 | TRBJ2-3 | TRBV2 | . | . | CASSERADRSDTQYF | TGTGCCAGCAGTGAACGGGCGGATCGTTCAGATACGCAGTATTTT
13 | TRBJ1-1 | TRBV28 | TRBD1 | . | CASRTGGNTEAFF | TGTGCCAGCAGGACAGGGGGGAACACTGAAGCTTTCTTT
14 | TRBJ2-1 | TRBV5-1 | TRBD1 | . | CASSLDRVGNEQFF | TGCGCCAGCAGCTTAGACAGGGTGGGCAATGAGCAGTTCTTC
12 | TRBJ1-2 | TRBV9 | . | . | CASSRANLGYTF | TGTGCCAGCAGCAGGGCAAACCTTGGCTACACCTTC
14 | TRBJ2-3 | TRBV24-1 | . | . | CATSRTASTDTQYF | TGTGCCACCTCTAGGACAGCTAGCACAGATACGCAGTATTTT
17 | TRBJ2-1 | TRBV19 | TRBD2 | . | CASTVRGGSSSYNEQFF | TGTGCCAGTACAGTCCGCGGGGGGTCGTCGTCCTACAATGAGCAGTTCTTC
15 | TRBJ2-5 | TRBV5-1 | TRBD2 | . | CASSNIAGGQETQYF | TGCGCCAGCAGCAATATAGCGGGGGGGCAAGAGACCCAGTACTTC
13 | TRBJ1-2 | TRBV5-5 | TRBD1 | . | CASSRQGFFGYTF | TGTGCCAGCAGCCGACAGGGGTTCTTTGGCTACACCTTC
17 | TRBJ2-3 | TRBV5-1 | TRBD2 | . | CASSPLGRSGGTDTQYF | TGCGCCAGCAGCCCCCTAGGTAGGAGCGGGGGGACAGATACGCAGTATTTT
16 | TRBJ1-6 | TRBV18 | . | . | CASSPLEWKGGSPLHF | TGTGCCAGCTCACCCCTCGAGTGGAAGGGAGGCTCACCCCTCCACTTT
14 | TRBJ2-1 | TRBV5-1 | . | . | CASSLQTSSNEQFF | TGCGCCAGCAGCCTTCAGACTAGTTCCAATGAGCAGTTCTTC
15 | TRBJ2-3 | TRBV4-1 | TRBD1 | . | CASSGWTGAPDTQYF | TGCGCCAGCAGCGGATGGACAGGGGCGCCAGATACGCAGTATTTT
15 | TRBJ1-3 | TRBV7-2 | . | . | CASSLGPGSGNTIYF | TGTGCCAGCAGCTTAGGACCAGGGTCTGGAAACACCATATATTTT
14 | TRBJ1-2 | TRBV28 | . | . | CASRETGSYYGYTF | TGTGCCAGCAGGGAGACAGGTTCCTACTATGGCTACACCTTC
14 | TRBJ1-6 | TRBV4-1 | TRBD1 | . | CASSQTGLGSPLHF | TGCGCCAGCAGCCAGACAGGGCTCGGATCACCCCTCCACTTT
15 | TRBJ2-1 | TRBV5-1 | TRBD2 | once | CASSLEAGPYNEQFF | TGCGCCAGCAGCTTGGAAGCGGGGCCCTACAATGAGCAGTTCTTC
18 | TRBJ2-1 | TRBV4-1 | TRBD2 | . | CASSQGPPTSGGYNEQFF | TGCGCCAGCAGCCAAGGTCCCCCAACTAGCGGAGGTTACAATGAGCAGTTCTTC
14 | TRBJ1-5 | TRBV12-5 | . | . | CASGLGDSREPQHF | TGTGCTAGTGGTTTGGGGGACTCGAGGGAGCCCCAGCATTTT
13 | TRBJ2-2 | TRBV6-1 | . | . | CASSELRAGELFF | TGTGCCAGCAGTGAACTCAGGGCCGGGGAGCTGTTTTTT
14 | TRBJ1-5 | TRBV18 | TRBD1 | . | CASSLDRGSQPQHF | TGTGCCAGCTCACTCGACAGGGGTTCTCAGCCCCAGCATTTT
14 | TRBJ1-5 | TRBV7-2 | . | . | CASSRKGHTEPQHF | TGTGCCAGCAGCCGTAAAGGACACACGGAGCCCCAGCATTTT
13 | TRBJ2-3 | TRBV7-9 | . | . | CASSLGTPDTQYF | TGTGCCAGCAGCTTAGGCACTCCAGATACGCAGTATTTT
15 | TRBJ2-5 | TRBV6-6 | . | . | CASSYGGPPQETQYF | TGTGCCAGCAGTTACGGGGGGCCCCCCCAAGAGACCCAGTACTTC
15 | TRBJ2-5 | TRBV18 | TRBD2 | . | CASSLLALAEETQYF | TGTGCCAGCTCACTTCTGGCGCTAGCGGAAGAGACCCAGTACTTC
13 | TRBJ1-2 | TRBV6-5 | TRBD1 | . | CASEGQVFWGYTF | TGTGCCAGCGAGGGACAGGTTTTTTGGGGCTACACCTTC
18 | TRBJ1-1 | TRBV5-8 | . | . | CASSLGPWGGLSGTEAFF | TGTGCCAGCAGCTTGGGCCCTTGGGGCGGGTTAAGTGGCACTGAAGCTTTCTTT
13 | TRBJ2-5 | TRBV7-2 | . | . | CASSPAEQETQYF | TGTGCCAGCAGCCCCGCGGAACAAGAGACCCAGTACTTC
13 | TRBJ2-3 | TRBV11-2 | . | . | CASSLMGADTQYF | TGTGCCAGCAGCTTAATGGGGGCAGATACGCAGTATTTT
16 | TRBJ1-5 | TRBV5-6 | . | . | CASSLDGEYGNQPQHF | TGTGCCAGCAGCTTGGATGGGGAGTATGGTAATCAGCCCCAGCATTTT
13 | TRBJ1-1 | TRBV18 | TRBD1 | . | CASSPGQDYEAFF | TGTGCCAGCTCACCAGGACAGGACTATGAAGCTTTCTTT
14 | TRBJ1-1 | TRBV7-2 | . | . | CASSLVRGNTEAFF | TGTGCCAGCAGCTTAGTCAGGGGGAACACTGAAGCTTTCTTT
13 | TRBJ1-3 | TRBV7-3 | . | . | CASSLLLGNTIYF | TGTGCCAGCAGCCTTCTCCTTGGAAACACCATATATTTT
16 | TRBJ1-1 | TRBV7-8 | . | once | CASSSTEGRIGAEAFF | TGTGCCAGCAGCTCCACAGAGGGACGCATAGGGGCTGAAGCTTTCTTT
14 | TRBJ2-1 | TRBV6-5 | . | . | CASRSGVAYNEQFF | TGTGCCAGCAGGTCGGGAGTGGCGTACAATGAGCAGTTCTTC
13 | TRBJ1-2 | TRBV5-1 | . | . | CASSLAGQPGYTF | TGCGCCAGCAGCTTGGCCGGACAGCCTGGCTACACCTTC